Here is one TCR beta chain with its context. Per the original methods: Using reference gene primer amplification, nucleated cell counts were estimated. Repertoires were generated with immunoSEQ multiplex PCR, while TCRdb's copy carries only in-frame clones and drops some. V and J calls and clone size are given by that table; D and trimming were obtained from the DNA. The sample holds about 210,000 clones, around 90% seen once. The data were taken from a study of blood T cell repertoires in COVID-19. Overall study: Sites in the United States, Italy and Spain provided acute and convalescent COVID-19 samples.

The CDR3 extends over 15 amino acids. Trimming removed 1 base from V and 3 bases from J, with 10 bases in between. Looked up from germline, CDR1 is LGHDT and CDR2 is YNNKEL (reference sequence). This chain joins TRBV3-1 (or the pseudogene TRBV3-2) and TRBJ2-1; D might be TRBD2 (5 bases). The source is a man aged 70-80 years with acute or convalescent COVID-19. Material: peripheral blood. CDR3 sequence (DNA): TGTGCCAGCAGCCAAGGGCTAGCAGTCTACAATGAGCAGTTCTTC. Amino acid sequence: CASSQGLAVYNEQFF.